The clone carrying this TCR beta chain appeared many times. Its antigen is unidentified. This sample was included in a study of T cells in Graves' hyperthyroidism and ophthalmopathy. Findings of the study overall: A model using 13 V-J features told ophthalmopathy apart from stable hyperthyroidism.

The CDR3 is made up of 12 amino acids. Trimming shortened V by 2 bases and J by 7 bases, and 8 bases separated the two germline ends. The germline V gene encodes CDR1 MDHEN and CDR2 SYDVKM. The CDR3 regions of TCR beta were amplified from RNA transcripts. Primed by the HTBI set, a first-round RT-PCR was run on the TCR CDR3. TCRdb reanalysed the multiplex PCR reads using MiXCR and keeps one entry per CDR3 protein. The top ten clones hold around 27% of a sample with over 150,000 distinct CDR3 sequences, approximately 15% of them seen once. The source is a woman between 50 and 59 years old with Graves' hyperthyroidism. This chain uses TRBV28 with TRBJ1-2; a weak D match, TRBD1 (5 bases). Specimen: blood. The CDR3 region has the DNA TGTGCCAGCAGTTTAGGGGGGGGTGGCTACACCTTC. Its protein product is CASSLGGGGYTF.